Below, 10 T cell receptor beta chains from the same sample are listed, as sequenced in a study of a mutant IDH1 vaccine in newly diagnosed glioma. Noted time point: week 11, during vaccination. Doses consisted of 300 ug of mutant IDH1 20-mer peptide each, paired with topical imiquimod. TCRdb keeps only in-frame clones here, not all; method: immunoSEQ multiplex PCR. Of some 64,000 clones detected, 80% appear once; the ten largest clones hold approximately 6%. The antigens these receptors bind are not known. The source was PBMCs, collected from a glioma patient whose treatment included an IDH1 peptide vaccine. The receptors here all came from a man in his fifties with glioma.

The CDR3 nucleotides read TGCAGCGCCATGGACAGCGCCCATACGCAGTATTTT. It yields the protein CSAMDSAHTQYF. V usage is TRBV29-1 and J usage is TRBJ2-3, with D possibly TRBD1 on 6 matching bases. Germline CDR1 and CDR2: SQVTM and ANQGSEA. The CDR3 loop spans 12 amino acids. Trimming removed 7 bases from V and 7 bases from J, with 15 bases in between.

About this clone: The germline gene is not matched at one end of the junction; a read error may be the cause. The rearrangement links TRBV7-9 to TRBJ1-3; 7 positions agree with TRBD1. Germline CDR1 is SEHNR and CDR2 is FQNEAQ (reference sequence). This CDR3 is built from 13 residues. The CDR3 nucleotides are TGTGCCAGCAGCGCAGTGGGACAGTGGTCCCAAGATTTT. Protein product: CASSAVGQWSQDF.

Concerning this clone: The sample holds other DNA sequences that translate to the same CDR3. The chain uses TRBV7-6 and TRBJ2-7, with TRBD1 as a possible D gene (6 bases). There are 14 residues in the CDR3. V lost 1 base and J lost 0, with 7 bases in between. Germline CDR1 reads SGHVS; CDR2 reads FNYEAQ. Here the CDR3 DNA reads TGTGCCAGCAGCTTAGGGGGGCTCTCCTACGAGCAGTACTTC. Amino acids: CASSLGGLSYEQYF.

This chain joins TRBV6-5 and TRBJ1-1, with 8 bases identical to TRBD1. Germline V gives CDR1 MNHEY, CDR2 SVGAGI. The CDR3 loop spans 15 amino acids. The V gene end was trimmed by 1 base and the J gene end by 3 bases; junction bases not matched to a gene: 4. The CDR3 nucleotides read TGTGCCAGCAGTTACTACAGGGGGGGGGACACTGAAGCTTTCTTT. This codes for CASSYYRGGDTEAFF.

The CDR3 reads CASSDSGTGNTGELFF. The CDR3 DNA follows: TGTGCCAGCAGTGACTCCGGGACAGGGAACACCGGGGAGCTGTTTTTT. The chain links TRBV6-4 to TRBJ2-2; 8 nucleotides line up with TRBD1. The CDR3 sequence is 16 residues long. J gave up 1 base and V 0 bases, and 1 base lay outside the gene matches. Germline assignment: CDR1 MRHNA and CDR2 SNTAGT.

The CDR3: CASSVANTGELFF. CDR3 nucleotides: TGTGCCAGCAGTGTAGCAAACACCGGGGAGCTGTTTTTT. This chain connects TRBV2 to TRBJ2-2; D not resolved. This CDR3 comprises 13 residues. The V and J ends lost 4 bases and 2 bases respectively, with 5 bases between them. Germline V gene sequence: CDR1 SNHLY, CDR2 FYNNEI.

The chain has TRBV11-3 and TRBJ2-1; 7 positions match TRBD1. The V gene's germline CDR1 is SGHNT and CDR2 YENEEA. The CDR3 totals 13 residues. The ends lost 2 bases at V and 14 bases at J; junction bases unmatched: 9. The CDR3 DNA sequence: TGTGCCAGCAGCTTAACAAGGCTAACAGGGGAGTTCTTC. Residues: CASSLTRLTGEFF.

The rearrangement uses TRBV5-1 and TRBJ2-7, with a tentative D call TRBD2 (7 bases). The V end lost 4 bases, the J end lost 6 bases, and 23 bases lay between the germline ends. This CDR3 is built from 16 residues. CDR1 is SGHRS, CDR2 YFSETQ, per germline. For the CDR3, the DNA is TGCGCCAGCAGCCCGGGGGGCGGTTCGGGTCAGCGCGAGCAGTACTTC. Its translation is CASSPGGGSGQREQYF.

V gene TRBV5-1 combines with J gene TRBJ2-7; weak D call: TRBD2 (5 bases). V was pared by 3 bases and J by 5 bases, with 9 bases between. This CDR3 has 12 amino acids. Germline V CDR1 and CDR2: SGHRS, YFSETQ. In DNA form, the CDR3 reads TGCGCCAGCAGCTACCCCGGGGACGAGCAGTACTTC. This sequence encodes CASSYPGDEQYF.

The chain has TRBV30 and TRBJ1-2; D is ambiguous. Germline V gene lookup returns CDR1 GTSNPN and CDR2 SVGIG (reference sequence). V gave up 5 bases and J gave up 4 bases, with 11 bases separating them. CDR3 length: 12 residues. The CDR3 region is CAWGRGPYGYTF. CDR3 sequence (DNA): TGTGCCTGGGGCCGGGGTCCCTATGGCTACACCTTC.